The 31 T cell receptor beta chains below were found in one sample sequenced in a study of shared clonotypes between healthy human individuals. TCRdb's table, derived via immunoSEQ multiplex PCR, lists solely in-frame clones and lacks some. The sample lists 2 million to 3 million clones; under 95% were seen once. Sequencing was performed on naive CD4+ T cells from PBMCs. Subset noted: CD45RA+ positively selected. All receptors come from a young man in good health. Some clones in this sample may be carry-over from other donors' samples.

The rearrangement uses TRBV10-2 and TRBJ2-5; 12 nucleotides align to TRBD2. The J call is uncertain, as TRBJ2-7 better fits the DNA end. This CDR3 contains 16 residues. Looked up from germline, CDR1 is WSHSY and CDR2 is SAAADI. CDR3: CASKNLRLAGAIEQYF. Written as DNA, the CDR3 is TGCGCCAGCAAAAACCTTCGACTAGCGGGAGCCATCGAGCAGTACTTC.

The rearrangement joins TRBV4-1 to TRBJ1-1, with 7 nucleotides matching TRBD1. Germline loops: CDR1 MGHRA, CDR2 YSYEKL. This CDR3 is 18 amino acids long. The trim removed 2 bases at V and 1 base at J, leaving 13 bases unmatched. The CDR3 bases are TGCGCCAGCAGCCAAATCACAGGGGAGAGAAGGCGGAACACTGAAGCTTTCTTT. Its translation: CASSQITGERRRNTEAFF.

This rearrangement joins TRBV7-2 to TRBJ2-7; 8 positions match TRBD2. The CDR3 totals 14 residues. V lost 5 bases, J lost 4 bases, and 7 bases stayed unmatched. Looked up from germline, CDR1 is SGHTA and CDR2 is FQGNSA. DNA for the CDR3: TGTGCCAGCAGCCCCCCTAGCGGGTGGTACGAGCAGTACTTC. This translates into CASSPPSGWYEQYF.

The V call is TRBV11-2, the J call TRBJ2-2; 9 positions agree with TRBD2. The CDR3 is made up of 16 amino acids. V dropped 2 bases and J dropped 6; count of bases not matched to a gene: 7. The germline V gene has CDR1 SGHAT and CDR2 FQNNGV. The CDR3 loop is CASSLLAGIDSGELFF. The DNA of the CDR3 is TGTGCCAGCAGCTTACTAGCGGGGATCGATTCCGGGGAGCTGTTTTTT.

DNA of the CDR3: TGTGCCAGCAGCTTGGTACACCAAGAGACCCAGTACTTC. Amino acid sequence: CASSLVHQETQYF. The chain has TRBV5-6 and TRBJ2-5; D unresolved. CDR3 size: 13 residues. The V end was cut by 0 bases, the J end by 0 bases, with 3 bases between. Germline V gene sequence: CDR1 SGHDT, CDR2 YYEEEE.

This clone is a singleton in its sample. The chain couples TRBV13 to TRBJ2-7, with a weak D call TRBD1 (7 bases). Germline CDR1 and CDR2: PRHDT and FYEKMQ (reference sequence). V shed 7 bases and J shed 6 bases, with 19 bases lying between them. The CDR3 has 14 amino acids. In DNA form, the CDR3 reads TGTGCCAGCAATAGCGGCGTCAGGGGGAGCGAGCAGTACTTC. This translates into CASNSGVRGSEQYF.

The chain joins TRBV7-9 to TRBJ2-1, with 11 bases identical to TRBD2. The CDR3 sequence is 14 residues long. Germline CDR1 reads SEHNR; CDR2 reads FQNEAQ (reference sequence). The V gene end was trimmed by 2 bases and the J gene end by 7 bases; junction bases not matched to a gene: 1. The CDR3 protein is CASSLPSGRNEQFF. The CDR3 DNA is TGTGCCAGCAGCTTACCTAGCGGGAGGAATGAGCAGTTCTTC.

The rearrangement links TRBV10-1 to TRBJ1-4; weak D call: TRBD1 (5 bases). The ends were cut back, 4 bases at V and 6 bases at J, with 12 bases in the middle. This CDR3 has 14 amino acids. The germline gives CDR1 WNHNN, CDR2 SYGVQD (reference sequence). The CDR3 DNA is TGCGCCAGCAGTGCGGGACTCTCGGATGAAAAACTGTTTTTT. This encodes CASSAGLSDEKLFF.

The chain carries TRBV5-5 and TRBJ2-3, with 8 bases that match TRBD2. This CDR3 region has 15 residues. Germline assignment: CDR1 SGHKS and CDR2 YYEKEE (reference sequence). The V and J ends lost 2 bases and 6 bases, in that order; junction bases with no gene match: 8. CDR3 sequence: CASSFLSGNSDTQYF. The CDR3 nucleotides read TGTGCCAGCAGCTTCCTTAGCGGGAATTCCGATACGCAGTATTTT.

The chain carries TRBV11-2 and TRBJ1-1; possible D gene TRBD1, 6 bases. V gave up 11 bases and J gave up 0 bases, with 13 bases separating them. Germline assignment: CDR1 SGHAT and CDR2 FQNNGV. The CDR3 has 13 residues. The CDR3 bases are TGTGCCGGAGCCCAGGGGATGAACACTGAAGCTTTCTTT. Protein sequence: CAGAQGMNTEAFF.

The J gene is TRBJ2-1, the V gene TRBV7-7; no reliable D call. Germline V gene lookup returns CDR1 SSHAT and CDR2 FNYEAQ (reference sequence). V gave up 4 bases and J gave up 5 bases, with 9 bases separating them. The CDR3 covers 13 residues. The DNA of the CDR3 is TGTGCCAGCAGCTCAGCAGGCCACAATGAGCAGTTCTTC. Encoded protein: CASSSAGHNEQFF.

A note on this clone: In the same sample, other DNA sequences code for this CDR3. This chain connects TRBV28 to TRBJ1-1; 7 bases match TRBD1. V lost 6 bases, J lost 0 bases, and 1 base stayed unmatched. The CDR3 has 13 amino acids. Germline CDR1 and CDR2: MDHEN and SYDVKM. CDR3 sequence: CASRGGMNTEAFF. CDR3 bases: TGTGCCAGCAGAGGGGGCATGAACACTGAAGCTTTCTTT. Drawing the rest from reference TRBV28 and TRBJ1-1, the complete variable domain is DVKVTQSSRYLVKRTGEKVFLECVQDMDHENMFWYRQDPGLGLRLIYFSYDVKMKEKGDIPEGYSVSREKKERFSLILESASTNQTSMYLCASRGGMNTEAFFGQGTRLTVV.

This chain connects TRBV4-3 to TRBJ2-1; 7 nucleotides match TRBD2. The trim removed 4 bases at V and 7 bases at J, leaving 10 bases unmatched. The CDR3 sequence is 15 residues long. CDR1 LGHNA and CDR2 YSLEER come from the germline V gene. The CDR3 DNA sequence: TGCGCCAGCAGCCGGCAGGTGCAGGGAGGGAATGAGCAGTTCTTC. Protein sequence: CASSRQVQGGNEQFF.

The chain links TRBV18 to TRBJ1-3, with D unresolved. From germline, CDR1 is KGHSH and CDR2 LQKENI. This CDR3 has 17 residues. V dropped 3 bases and J dropped 0 bases, with 15 bases sitting between them. Here the CDR3 DNA reads TGTGCCAGCTCACCTATGTCCCGCCTGATCTCTGGAAACACCATATATTTT. Amino acids: CASSPMSRLISGNTIYF.

The chain combines TRBV6-5 with TRBJ2-1; 7 bases line up with TRBD1. V was clipped by 6 bases and J by 13 bases; unmatched bases: 18. From germline, CDR1 is MNHEY and CDR2 SVGAGI. The CDR3 spans 15 residues. CDR3 bases: TGTGCCAGCAGACCTAGGGGGCTAGCATCGGGACACCAGTTCTTC. It yields the protein CASRPRGLASGHQFF.

The rearrangement joins TRBV5-4 to TRBJ2-5; D is possibly TRBD1 or TRBD2 (5 bases each). The germline V gene has CDR1 SGHNT and CDR2 YYREEE (reference sequence). V lost 3 bases and J lost 1, with 10 bases in between. The CDR3 runs to 14 residues. CDR3 region: CASSYPGPQETQYF. CDR3 in DNA: TGTGCCAGCAGCTATCCGGGACCCCAAGAGACCCAGTACTTC.

V usage is TRBV29-1 and J usage is TRBJ2-1; no definite D call. This CDR3 is 14 amino acids long. The germline V gene encodes CDR1 SQVTM and CDR2 ANQGSEA. The V end was cut by 4 bases, the J end by 1 base, with 11 bases between. CDR3 DNA: TGCAGCGTTGTGGTCCCTAGTTCCTACAATGAGCAGTTCTTC. Translated: CSVVVPSSYNEQFF.

The V and J genes are TRBV27 and TRBJ1-2, with TRBD1 matching 9 bases. This CDR3 contains 16 residues. Germline V gives CDR1 MNHEY, CDR2 SMNVEV (reference sequence). With 5 bases clipped from V and 8 bases from J, the junction kept 15 bases outside the gene matches. As DNA, the CDR3 is TGTGCCAGCAGTCAGATCACGGGACAGGGAGTTGGCGGCTACACCTTC. The encoded protein is CASSQITGQGVGGYTF.

This chain joins TRBV15 and TRBJ1-4; the match to TRBD1 covers 8 bases. CDR1 and CDR2 (germline): LNHNV, YYDKDF (reference sequence). The CDR3 contains 13 residues. V shed 9 bases, J shed 7 bases, and the junction held 7 bases outside the gene matches. CDR3 loop: CATGQGRGEKLFF. The CDR3, as DNA: TGTGCCACAGGACAGGGAAGGGGTGAAAAACTGTTTTTT.

This clone has a single count. The gene calls are TRBV4-1 and TRBJ2-2; D is perhaps TRBD1 or TRBD2 (5 bases each). CDR3 length equals 16 residues. V was clipped by 1 base and J by 8 bases, with 17 bases between them. CDR1 is MGHRA, CDR2 YSYEKL, per germline. CDR3 DNA sequence: TGCGCCAGCAGCCAAGGACAGTGGACTTTGGCGGGGGAGCTGTTTTTT. Amino acid sequence: CASSQGQWTLAGELFF.

The chain has TRBV12-5 and TRBJ2-5; weak D call: TRBD1 (6 bases). The CDR3 has 19 residues. V was pared by 2 bases and J by 5 bases, with 27 bases between. Germline V lookup: CDR1 LGHNT, CDR2 FRNRAP. The CDR3 reads CASGLSPPDRPPFGETQYF. In DNA, the CDR3 is TGTGCTAGTGGTTTGTCCCCCCCAGACAGGCCCCCTTTTGGGGAGACCCAGTACTTC.

The chain employs TRBV7-8 and TRBJ2-4, with 7 bases identical to TRBD1. CDR1 is SGHVS, CDR2 FQNEAQ, per germline. Trimming removed 2 bases from V and 0 bases from J; junction bases left unmatched: 7. This CDR3 region has 17 residues. CDR3 DNA sequence: TGTGCCAGCAGCTTACGAGACAGGGTAATAGCCAAAAACATTCAGTACTTC. Translation gives CASSLRDRVIAKNIQYF.

The chain uses TRBV27 and TRBJ1-5; 12 bases agree with TRBD1. V lost 1 base and J lost 1; bases outside the gene matches: 11. This CDR3 spans 20 amino acids. Germline V gene data show CDR1 as MNHEY and CDR2 as SMNVEV (reference sequence). The CDR3 loop reads CASSLLARWGQGASNQPQHF. The CDR3 DNA sequence: TGTGCCAGCAGTTTATTGGCGCGTTGGGGACAGGGGGCCAGCAATCAGCCCCAGCATTTT.

The genes are TRBV4-1 and TRBJ2-1; D uncertain. CDR3 length equals 13 residues. Trimming removed 1 base at V and 8 bases at J, with 9 bases between. Germline values: CDR1 MGHRA, CDR2 YSYEKL. The CDR3 nucleotides are TGCGCCAGCAGCCAAGGACCCGTCGATGAGCAGTTCTTC. The encoded protein is CASSQGPVDEQFF.

The V and J genes are TRBV7-2 and TRBJ2-2; 8 bases match TRBD1. Germline V gene lookup returns CDR1 SGHTA and CDR2 FQGNSA. The CDR3 runs 14 residues. V lost 5 bases to trimming and J lost 6 bases; unmatched junction nucleotides: 5. CDR3 DNA: TGTGCCAGCAGCCCGCGGACAGGGTCCGGGGAGCTGTTTTTT. Translating it yields CASSPRTGSGELFF.

This clone has just one count. This chain joins TRBV28 and TRBJ1-2; possibly TRBD1 for D (5 bases). The ends were cut back, 0 bases at V and 5 bases at J, with 13 bases in the middle. Germline-derived CDR1 and CDR2 are MDHEN and SYDVKM. The CDR3 sequence is 15 residues long. The CDR3 DNA is TGTGCCAGCAGTTTATGGAGTGGGGGATCTTATGGCTACACCTTC. It codes for CASSLWSGGSYGYTF.

V is TRBV5-1 and J is TRBJ2-3; D perhaps matches TRBD1 (5 bases). CDR1 SGHRS and CDR2 YFSETQ come from the germline V gene. V was pared by 4 bases and J by 3 bases, with 21 bases between. CDR3 length: 17 residues. CDR3 in amino acids: CASSPNIYTRQTDTQYF. The CDR3 coding sequence is TGCGCCAGCAGCCCCAACATTTACACGCGACAGACAGATACGCAGTATTTT.

In DNA form, the CDR3 reads TGTGCCAGCAGCCTAGGAGTGGACGGGGAGCTGTTTTTT. Amino acid sequence: CASSLGVDGELFF. The chain has TRBV7-8 and TRBJ2-2; D is undetermined. The germline V gene encodes CDR1 SGHVS and CDR2 FQNEAQ. The length of the CDR3 is 13 residues. V shed 5 bases and J shed 7 bases, with 11 bases lying between them.

This chain links TRBV6-1 with TRBJ2-2; possible D gene TRBD1, 6 bases. The V and J ends lost 2 bases and 0 bases respectively, with 13 bases between them. Germline-derived CDR1 and CDR2 are MNHNS and SASEGT. The CDR3 covers 17 residues. CDR3 region: CASSEPYRTANTGELFF. CDR3 sequence (DNA): TGTGCCAGCAGTGAACCCTACCGGACAGCGAACACCGGGGAGCTGTTTTTT.

V gene TRBV18 combines with J gene TRBJ2-2, with no clear D. In germline, CDR1 is KGHSH, CDR2 LQKENI. The CDR3 consists of 16 residues. Trimming took 3 bases from V and 0 from J, leaving 11 bases between them. The chain's CDR3 is CASSPFGFSNTGELFF. The CDR3 region has the DNA TGTGCCAGCTCACCCTTCGGGTTTTCGAACACCGGGGAGCTGTTTTTT.

The chain combines TRBV6-1 with TRBJ1-4, with D possibly being TRBD1 (6 bases). Germline V gives CDR1 MNHNS, CDR2 SASEGT. V lost 2 bases and J lost 7, with 17 bases in between. The CDR3 consists of 16 residues. Here the CDR3 reads CASSEYFRTVSEKLFF. The CDR3 DNA follows: TGTGCCAGCAGTGAATATTTCCGGACAGTAAGTGAAAAACTGTTTTTT.